This T cell receptor beta chain was identified in a study of T cells in Graves' hyperthyroidism and ophthalmopathy. This clonotype was observed a handful of times. Losses at the gene ends were 3 bases for V and 5 bases for J; bases not matched to a gene: 8. Germline V gene sequence: CDR1 SGDLS, CDR2 YYNGEE. The CDR3 spans 17 residues. Using RNA transcripts as the source, TCR beta CDR3 regions were amplified. An initial round of RT-PCR targeting the TCR CDR3 relied on the HTBI primer set. TCRdb reprocessed the multiplex PCR reads via MiXCR and lists one record per CDR3 protein. The top ten clones hold around 21% of a sample with roughly 150,000 distinct CDR3 sequences, just under 9.5% of them seen once.

This TCR was recovered from a woman under 30 with Graves' hyperthyroidism that later progressed to Graves' ophthalmopathy. The V and J genes are TRBV9 and TRBJ1-4; 12 positions match TRBD1. Sequenced material: blood. The CDR3: CASSAGTGGISNEKLFF. The DNA for the CDR3 is TGTGCCAGCAGCGCCGGGACAGGGGGCATATCAAATGAAAAACTGTTTTTT.